The clone carrying this T cell receptor (beta chain) was detected a few times. Its target is not known. One end of the junction does not line up with germline, which may come from a read error. This CDR3 comprises 15 residues. Germline loops: CDR1 MRHNA, CDR2 SNTAGT. Using a J-beta primer mix together with a sample-barcoded 5' primer, a second PCR was run for roughly 7 to 11 cycles. TCRdb re-called the 5' RACE reads with MiXCR, one entry per CDR3 protein. The sample consists of approximately 670,000 distinct CDR3 sequences, 40% to 45% of them appearing once. The data stem from a study of blood T cells in healthy people across ages. Overall study results and limits: Strong correlation existed between TCR beta diversity and naive T cell percentage. Investigators viewed diversity estimates from one million T cells as underestimates, the study reported. Older individuals had lower TCR beta diversity per million T cells (the decline was roughly linear).

In terms of origin and age, donors were healthy Caucasian individuals from Russia aged roughly 6 to 100. This chain joins TRBV6-4 and TRBJ2-1, with D possibly matching TRBD2 (5 bases). The sequenced material came from blood. The receptor was isolated from a man aged 80 or over in good health. The CDR3 loop is CASSAEESSYNEQFF. In DNA, the CDR3 is TGTGCCAGCAGTGCGGAGGAGAGCTCCTACAATGAGCAGTTCTTT.